The rows below give T cell receptor beta chains drawn from one sample of a study of cytotoxic CD8 clonotypes in ibrutinib-treated CLL. Assay used: immunoSEQ multiplex PCR; TCRdb lists only in-frame clones, some missing. The profile covers tens of thousands of clones, with roughly three quarters appearing a single time and roughly 14% taken by the ten largest. This specimen consisted of PBMCs, obtained after 12 months of ibrutinib treatment. The receptors originated from a human donor with chronic lymphocytic leukemia. Each CDR3 is given with its conserved first and last residue. The order of the fields is J gene, V gene, D gene, clone size, CDR3 protein, CDR3 DNA. D genes are given only for firm matches. Not all rows give a size; the values are once, few, many and, for expanded clones, a class.

>TRBJ2-3|TRBV27|NA|NA
CASSPPYRSSTDTQYF
TGTGCCAGCAGTCCGCCCTACCGATCTAGCACAGATACGCAGTATTTT
>TRBJ1-2|TRBV7-9|NA|few
CASSLLSNYGYTF
TGTGCCAGCAGCCTCCTTTCTAACTATGGCTACACCTTC
>TRBJ2-1|TRBV2|NA|few
CASSRETYNEQFF
TGTGCCAGCAGCCGCGAGACCTACAATGAGCAGTTCTTC
>TRBJ2-1|TRBV2|NA|few
CASSASPFNEQFF
TGTGCCAGCAGTGCCAGCCCTTTCAATGAGCAGTTCTTC
>TRBJ1-2|TRBV2|NA|few
CASRGVRPGYTF
TGTGCCAGCAGGGGTGTAAGGCCTGGCTACACCTTC
>TRBJ2-2|TRBV10-1|NA|NA
CASSRGGNTGELFF
TGCGCCAGCAGCAGAGGGGGAAACACCGGGGAGCTGTTTTTT
>TRBJ1-1|TRBV7-2|NA|NA
CASSRELRHEAFF
TGTGCCAGCAGCCGAGAGCTCAGACACGAAGCTTTCTTT
>TRBJ1-2|TRBV5-4|NA|NA
CGSSAASGGRDYGYTF
TGTGGTAGCAGTGCGGCCTCAGGTGGTAGGGACTATGGCTACACCTTC
>TRBJ2-1|TRBV10-3|TRBD1|NA
CAISATGEASEQFF
TGTGCCATCAGTGCGACAGGGGAGGCGAGTGAGCAGTTCTTC
>TRBJ2-1|TRBV5-4|NA|few
CASTPDIKSDEQFF
TGTGCCAGCACCCCCGACATAAAATCGGATGAGCAGTTCTTC
>TRBJ1-3|TRBV6-6|NA|NA
CTSSGGENTIYF
TGTACTTCGAGTGGGGGGGAAAACACCATATATTTT
>TRBJ2-2|TRBV6-1|NA|NA
CASSPGRYNTGELFF
TGTGCCAGCAGTCCGGGACGGTATAACACCGGGGAGCTGTTTTTT
>TRBJ2-2|TRBV14|TRBD2|NA
CASSQDVGRLTGELFF
TGTGCCAGCAGCCAAGATGTCGGGAGGCTCACCGGGGAGCTGTTTTTT
>TRBJ2-1|TRBV28|NA|few
CASTASNEQFF
TGTGCCAGCACCGCTAGCAATGAGCAGTTCTTC
>TRBJ2-5|TRBV7-2|NA|NA
CASSRATGERGETQYF
TGTGCCAGCAGTCGAGCAACGGGGGAGAGAGGGGAGACCCAGTACTTC
>TRBJ1-2|TRBV5-4|NA|once
CASSSRVANYGYTF
TGTGCCAGCAGCTCCAGGGTGGCTAACTATGGCTACACCTTC
>TRBJ2-7|TRBV5-4|NA|NA
CASSLGAYEQYF
TGTGCCAGCAGCTTAGGTGCCTACGAGCAGTACTTC
>TRBJ1-2|TRBV15|NA|few
CATSIDFTGVTNYGYTF
TGTGCCACCAGCATCGATTTTACAGGAGTCACTAACTATGGCTACACCTTC
>TRBJ2-1|TRBV6-4|TRBD2|NA
CASSDMASGSKEQFF
TGTGCCAGCAGTGACATGGCTAGCGGGAGCAAGGAGCAGTTCTTC
>TRBJ2-1|TRBV4-3|NA|NA
CASSQEWRARYNEQFF
TGCGCCAGCAGCCAAGAGTGGCGGGCTAGATACAATGAGCAGTTCTTC
>TRBJ2-3|TRBV6-5|NA|NA
CASSYSWGRTDTQYF
TGTGCCAGCAGTTACTCTTGGGGGCGCACAGATACGCAGTATTTT
>TRBJ1-1|TRBV4-2|NA|few
CASSQQVNTEAFF
TGTGCCAGCAGCCAACAGGTCAACACTGAAGCTTTCTTT
>TRBJ1-2|TRBV28|NA|NA
CASSTTSRYGYTF
TGTGCCAGCAGTACCACAAGTCGCTATGGCTACACCTTC
>TRBJ2-3|TRBV5-1|NA|NA
CASSALSGLGDTQYF
TGCGCCAGCAGCGCCCTGAGCGGGCTCGGAGATACGCAGTATTTT
>TRBJ2-7|TRBV30|NA|NA
CAWKLSGEFYEQYF
TGTGCCTGGAAGCTATCAGGGGAATTCTACGAGCAGTACTTC
>TRBJ1-2|TRBV6-5|TRBD1|NA
CASRARQGSYGYTF
TGTGCCAGCAGGGCACGACAGGGTTCTTATGGCTACACCTTC
>TRBJ2-5|TRBV6-5|NA|NA
CASSYGPIAAQETQYF
TGTGCCAGCAGTTACGGTCCCATAGCAGCCCAAGAGACCCAGTACTTC
>TRBJ2-7|TRBV19|TRBD2|NA
CASRTSGTYEQYF
TGTGCCAGTAGGACTAGCGGGACCTACGAGCAGTACTTC
>TRBJ1-3|TRBV6-5|NA|NA
CASGAQGNTIYF
TGTGCCAGCGGCGCACAGGGAAACACCATATATTTT
>TRBJ2-3|TRBV19|NA|NA
CASMDSYTDTQYF
TGTGCCAGTATGGACAGCTACACAGATACGCAGTATTTT
>TRBJ2-5|TRBV6-5|NA|NA
CASSPGETQYF
TGTGCCAGCAGTCCCGGGGAGACCCAGTACTTC
>TRBJ1-4|TRBV30|TRBD1|NA
CAWTRQGPLNEKLFF
TGTGCCTGGACGCGACAGGGCCCCCTTAATGAAAAACTGTTTTTT
>TRBJ2-7|TRBV9|NA|once
CASSPRSGWGEQYF
TGTGCCAGCAGCCCGAGGAGCGGATGGGGTGAGCAGTACTTC
>TRBJ1-2|TRBV4-2|NA|once
CASSQDGGGDGYTF
TGTGCCAGCAGCCAAGACGGGGGGGGCGATGGCTACACCTTC
>TRBJ2-3|TRBV9|NA|few
CASSVGRGIDTQYF
TGTGCCAGCAGCGTAGGCAGGGGCATAGATACGCAGTATTTT
>TRBJ1-2|TRBV30|TRBD1|NA
CAWRGHRGMYGYTF
TGTGCCTGGAGGGGGCACAGGGGGATGTACGGCTACACCTTC
>TRBJ2-5|TRBV23-1|TRBD2|NA
CASSRRQGRLADPQETQYF
TGCGCCAGCAGTCGGAGGCAGGGAAGACTAGCTGACCCCCAAGAGACCCAGTACTTC
>TRBJ2-5|TRBV30|NA|NA
CAWSLPFSRRQETQYF
TGTGCCTGGAGCCTCCCCTTTAGCCGGCGGCAAGAGACCCAGTACTTC
>TRBJ1-4|TRBV5-1|TRBD1|NA
CASSLQGIGEKLFF
TGCGCCAGCAGCTTACAGGGGATCGGGGAAAAACTGTTTTTT
>TRBJ2-5|TRBV5-1|TRBD1|NA
CASSPGQGETQYF
TGCGCCAGCAGCCCAGGACAGGGGGAGACCCAGTACTTC
>TRBJ1-3|TRBV11-2|NA|NA
CASSLPRTVSGNTIYF
TGTGCCAGCAGCTTGCCACGGACAGTTTCTGGAAACACCATATATTTT
>TRBJ2-2|TRBV6-1|NA|NA
CATGRNTGELFF
TGTGCCACGGGACGGAACACCGGGGAGCTGTTTTTT
>TRBJ1-5|TRBV15|NA|NA
CATSRGGGQPQHF
TGTGCCACCAGCAGGGGGGGTGGTCAGCCCCAGCATTTT
>TRBJ2-7|TRBV5-1|NA|NA
CASSAGPGSYEQYF
TGCGCCAGCAGCGCCGGACCGGGGTCGTACGAGCAGTACTTC
>TRBJ1-2|TRBV27|NA|NA
CASSLSQGNYGYTF
TGTGCCAGCAGTTTATCGCAGGGGAACTATGGCTACACCTTC
>TRBJ2-5|TRBV7-8|NA|NA
CASSLGSPGVKETQYF
TGTGCCAGCAGCTTGGGATCCCCGGGAGTCAAAGAGACCCAGTACTTC
>TRBJ2-5|TRBV20-1|NA|NA
CSANQLQTQYF
TGCAGTGCTAACCAGTTGCAGACCCAGTACTTC
>TRBJ1-1|TRBV7-2|NA|NA
CASSLITEAFF
TGTGCCAGCAGCTTGATTACTGAAGCTTTCTTT
>TRBJ1-5|TRBV7-2|NA|NA
CASSLDSGNQPQHF
TGTGCCAGCAGCTTAGACAGCGGCAATCAGCCCCAGCATTTT
>TRBJ2-1|TRBV6-1|TRBD2|NA
CASIQREGQDEQFF
TGTGCCAGCATACAGCGGGAGGGCCAGGATGAGCAGTTCTTC
>TRBJ2-3|TRBV7-9|NA|NA
CASSIHVGADTDTQYF
TGTGCCAGCAGCATCCATGTCGGGGCGGACACAGATACGCAGTATTTT
>TRBJ1-1|TRBV5-1|TRBD1|NA
CASRDRGRTEAFF
TGCGCCAGCAGGGACAGGGGTCGCACTGAAGCTTTCTTT
>TRBJ1-2|TRBV19|NA|NA
CASSIGPNSYGYTF
TGTGCCAGTAGCATTGGGCCAAACTCCTATGGCTACACCTTC